The 8 T cell receptor beta chains below all came from one sample that was sequenced in a study of blood T cells in healthy people across ages. The use of a sample-barcoded 5' primer and a J-beta primer mix characterized a second PCR of roughly 6 to 11 cycles. TCRdb ran MiXCR on the 5' RACE reads and lists one entry per CDR3 protein. The repertoire holds 720,000 or so distinct CDR3 sequences, approximately 40% seen once, with about 32% in the top ten. Sequencing was carried out using blood. All receptors come from a man of 80 years or more in good health.

This clonotype has just a few counts. CDR3 amino acids: CSAHTGINYEQYF. The CDR3 DNA follows: TGCAGTGCCCATACAGGGATCAACTACGAGCAGTACTTC. The chain is built from TRBV20-1 and TRBJ2-7; D may be TRBD1 (6 bases). Germline lookup yields CDR1 DFQATT and CDR2 SNEGSKA (reference sequence). Trimming took off 6 bases at V and 3 bases at J, with 15 bases between the two ends. The length of the CDR3 is 13 residues.

The chain employs TRBV2 and TRBJ2-5, with 9 positions matching TRBD1. Looked up from germline, CDR1 is SNHLY and CDR2 is FYNNEI. The CDR3 is 15 residues long. With V trimmed by 9 bases and J by 5 bases, 13 bases remained unmatched. The CDR3 sequence is CASVKQGANGETQYF. The CDR3 bases are TGTGCCAGTGTTAAACAGGGGGCGAACGGGGAGACCCAGTACTTC.

Here the CDR3 reads CASSQAREQFF. The CDR3 DNA sequence: TGTGCCAGCAGCCAAGCCCGTGAGCAGTTCTTC. The rearrangement joins TRBV3-1 to TRBJ2-1, with D uncertain. The germline V gene has CDR1 LGHDT and CDR2 YNNKEL (reference sequence). The CDR3 is made up of 11 amino acids. The V gene lost 1 base and the J gene lost 9 bases, with 4 bases spanning the gap.

The V gene is TRBV4-2, the J gene TRBJ2-2; a possible D gene is TRBD2 (6 bases). Germline V lookup: CDR1 LGHNA, CDR2 YNFKEQ. CDR3 length: 18 residues. The V end lost 1 base, the J end lost 3 bases, and 18 bases lay between the germline ends. CDR3 DNA sequence: TGTGCCAGCAGCCAAGTTCAGGAGGAGGGCCCGGACACCGGGGAGCTGTTTTTT. Protein product: CASSQVQEEGPDTGELFF.

A single count supports this clonotype. The chain combines TRBV11-2 with TRBJ2-5; D is uncertain. The CDR3 has 14 residues. In germline, CDR1 is SGHAT, CDR2 FQNNGV. V dropped 1 base and J dropped 0 bases, with 6 bases sitting between them. In DNA, the CDR3 is TGTGCCAGCAGCTTAGGAGTAGACCAAGAGACCCAGTACTTC. This sequence encodes CASSLGVDQETQYF.

The chain couples TRBV6-6 to TRBJ2-1; 14 nucleotides align to TRBD2. This CDR3 comprises 16 residues. With V trimmed by 6 bases and J by 5 bases, 6 bases remained unmatched. The germline V gene has CDR1 MNHNY and CDR2 SVGAGI (reference sequence). The CDR3 sequence: CASSGRTSGGHNEQFF. DNA for the CDR3: TGTGCCAGCAGCGGTCGGACTAGCGGGGGGCACAATGAGCAGTTCTTC.

This clonotype was observed a few times. V gene TRBV9 combines with J gene TRBJ2-7, with D maybe TRBD2 (5 bases). The end of the DNA is better explained by TRBJ2-5, so the J call may be wrong. The CDR3 totals 14 residues. CDR1 is SGDLS and CDR2 is YYNGEE in the germline V gene. The CDR3 here is CASSVDVPRGTQYF. The CDR3 DNA is TGTGCCAGCAGCGTAGATGTGCCTCGGGGGACCCAGTACTTC.

The chain carries TRBV7-9 and TRBJ2-5; TRBD1 agrees at 10 bases. V lost 4 bases to trimming and J lost 11 bases; unmatched junction nucleotides: 16. Germline values: CDR1 SEHNR, CDR2 FQNEAQ (reference sequence). This CDR3 is built from 16 residues. The DNA of the CDR3 is TGTGCCAGCAGCTCCGGGACAGGGGAGGCCTACAATGAGCAGTACTTC. The encoded protein is CASSSGTGEAYNEQYF.